This section outlines one TCR beta chain sequence together with its context. CDR3 length equals 15 residues. Germline lookup yields CDR1 LGHNA and CDR2 YNFKEQ. Trimming took off 4 bases at V and 4 bases at J, with 16 bases between the two ends. These data belong to a study of cytomegalovirus exposure and HLA in healthy donors. Both 60 Vbeta primers and 13 Jbeta primers went into the PCR. The assay was immunoSEQ multiplex PCR, and TCRdb's table has in-frame clones only and misses some. The table records tens of thousands of clones, over 70% of them present only once. The V and J genes are TRBV4-2 and TRBJ1-2, with D possibly TRBD1 on 5 matching bases. Sequencing input: PBMCs. The source of this sequence is a girl aged 2 to 10 in good health and CMV-seropositive. The CDR3 reads CASSPDSTESYGYTF. CDR3 sequence (DNA): TGTGCCAGCAGCCCCGACTCGACAGAAAGCTATGGCTACACCTTC.